This TCR beta chain was identified in a study of blood T cell repertoires in COVID-19. Study at large: Samples came from the United States, Italy and Spain, spanning acute and convalescent COVID-19. The analysed material was cDNA or gDNA that came from T cells, B-cell-depleted T cells, or PBMCs.

The ends were cut back, 0 bases at V and 4 bases at J, with 9 bases in the middle. This CDR3 comprises 13 residues. CDR1 GTSNPN and CDR2 SVGIG come from the germline V gene (reference sequence). Donors in Cohort 3 counted as recovered after two negative PCRs, clearance, or symptom resolution. Authors' data handling: Amplification of reference gene primers provided the estimated nucleated cell counts. Repertoires were generated with immunoSEQ multiplex PCR, while TCRdb's copy carries only in-frame clones and drops some. Clonal size and the V and J genes are those of that table, whereas D and trimming came from the DNA. The repertoire holds around 330,000 clones, under 90% seen once, with roughly 5.3% in the top ten.

The chain couples TRBV30 to TRBJ1-1, with TRBD1 as a possible D gene (6 bases). Sequencing was performed on PBMCs or T cells enriched from blood (not recorded which). This TCR derives from a man between 60 and 70 years old who had recovered from COVID-19. CDR3 amino acids: CAWSVLGATEAFF. As DNA, the CDR3 is TGTGCCTGGAGTGTACTGGGGGCCACTGAAGCTTTCTTT.